A few counts support the clone carrying this T cell receptor beta chain. The identical CDR3 is also encoded by other nucleotide sequences in the sample. This specimen comes from a study of blood T cell repertoires in COVID-19. Whole-study context: The United States, Italy and Spain supplied acute and convalescent COVID-19 samples. PBMCs, B-cell-depleted T cells, or T cells were the source of the cDNA or gDNA that made up the material.

V lost 4 bases, J lost 1 base, and 1 base stayed unmatched. The CDR3 consists of 16 residues. CDR1 is MNHEY and CDR2 is SVGAGI in the germline V gene. Authors' methods: Cell counts per sample came from amplifying reference gene primers. The table came from immunoSEQ multiplex PCR; TCRdb's copy has only in-frame clones and leaves some out. That table is the source of V, J and clone size, and D and trimming were worked out from the DNA. The table has some 170,000 clones, 80% to 90% seen once. The genes are TRBV6-5 and TRBJ2-1; TRBD2 aligns across 13 bases. The clonotype originates from a woman between 50 and 59 years old with acute or convalescent COVID-19. Sequencing input: peripheral blood. CDR3 residues: CASSLLAGGSYNEQFF. DNA for the CDR3: TGTGCCAGCAGTTTACTAGCGGGAGGGTCCTACAATGAGCAGTTCTTC.